The 24 T cell receptor beta chains in this list originate from one sample, sequenced in a study of shared clonotypes between healthy human individuals. Sequencing was performed with immunoSEQ multiplex PCR; in TCRdb, only in-frame clones are kept and a portion is missing. This table has some 2 million clones, around 96% appearing once. Naive CD8 cells comprised CD45RO-negative, CCR7-positively selected cells, excluding terminally differentiated effector memory CD45RA+ cells. Source material: naive CD8+ T cells sorted from blood. These receptors all come from a man aged 18 to 35 in good health.

CDR3 sequence reads: CASSQNTGEGNTIYF. Written as DNA, the CDR3 is TGCGCCAGCAGCCAAAATACAGGGGAGGGAAACACCATATATTTT. The chain combines TRBV4-1 with TRBJ1-3; 7 nucleotides match TRBD1. Germline-derived CDR1 and CDR2 are MGHRA and YSYEKL. CDR3 length equals 15 residues. J gave up 4 bases and V 2 bases, and 5 bases lay outside the gene matches.

The V call is TRBV7-8, the J call TRBJ2-4; TRBD2 matches 12 bases. This CDR3 comprises 15 residues. CDR1 SGHVS and CDR2 FQNEAQ come from the germline V gene. V dropped 8 bases and J dropped 3; count of bases not matched to a gene: 5. The CDR3 DNA follows: TGTGCCAGCTCCCTAGCGGGGGGGGTCAAAAACATTCAGTACTTC. This encodes CASSLAGGVKNIQYF.

This sequence joins TRBV4-1 and TRBJ2-3; TRBD2 matches 14 bases. CDR3 size: 16 residues. Trimming removed 6 bases from V and 4 bases from J; junction bases left unmatched: 6. CDR1 and CDR2 from the germline V gene are MGHRA and YSYEKL. CDR3 DNA sequence: TGCGCCAGCAGTTCGCGACTAGCGGGGGGGTCAGATACGCAGTATTTT. Residues: CASSSRLAGGSDTQYF.

The genes are TRBV11-2 and TRBJ2-7; TRBD2 might be the D (5 bases). The V and J ends lost 5 bases and 3 bases respectively, with 8 bases between them. The CDR3 has 12 amino acids. Germline CDR1 and CDR2: SGHAT and FQNNGV. The chain's CDR3 is CASSGLNYEQYF. CDR3 coding DNA: TGTGCCAGCAGCGGACTCAACTACGAGCAGTACTTC.

The rearrangement joins TRBV4-2 to TRBJ1-1; D is uncertain. This CDR3 comprises 14 residues. Germline loops: CDR1 LGHNA, CDR2 YNFKEQ. With 0 bases removed from V and 4 bases from J, the gap between germline ends came to 9 bases. The CDR3 bases are TGTGCCAGCAGCCAAGAAGACGGCCTCACTGAAGCTTTCTTT. This codes for CASSQEDGLTEAFF.

This clone was detected only once. The genes are TRBV7-9 and TRBJ2-6, with D uncertain. Germline-derived CDR1 and CDR2 are SEHNR and FQNEAQ (reference sequence). The CDR3 extends over 16 amino acids. V lost 8 bases to trimming and J lost 0 bases, with 14 bases between them. The CDR3 loop is CASSGPGHSGANVLTF. The CDR3 DNA reads as TGTGCCAGCTCCGGACCCGGGCACTCTGGGGCCAACGTCCTGACTTTC.

V is TRBV6-5 and J is TRBJ1-4, with D possibly being TRBD1 (6 bases). V lost 6 bases and J lost 3, with 11 bases in between. The CDR3 is made up of 14 amino acids. CDR1 and CDR2 from the germline V gene are MNHEY and SVGAGI. DNA of the CDR3: TGTGCCAGCAGGACAGGAGGGTCTAATGAAAAACTGTTTTTT. It encodes CASRTGGSNEKLFF.

As to this clone: Other DNA sequences in the same sample also yield this CDR3. V usage is TRBV30 and J usage is TRBJ2-2, with a weak D call TRBD1 (6 bases). The V end was cut by 1 base, the J end by 3 bases, with 6 bases between. CDR1 is GTSNPN and CDR2 is SVGIG in the germline V gene (reference sequence). The CDR3 length is 13 residues. CDR3 bases: TGTGCCTGGAGTGAGGGGGACACCGGGGAGCTGTTTTTT. It is translated as CAWSEGDTGELFF.

This clone was detected only once. The chain recombines TRBV27 with TRBJ1-6; D is uncertain. V lost 7 bases, J lost 6 bases, and 13 bases lay in between. CDR1 is MNHEY, CDR2 SMNVEV, per germline (reference sequence). CDR3 length: 14 residues. As DNA, the CDR3 is TGTGCCAGCACGCTCGGGTCACCTAATTCACCCCTCCACTTT. Translation gives CASTLGSPNSPLHF.

On this clone: The sample contains more than one DNA sequence encoding this CDR3. The gene calls are TRBV5-1 and TRBJ1-2; TRBD1 matches 9 bases. Germline CDR1 reads SGHRS; CDR2 reads YFSETQ. J was trimmed by 3 bases and V by 3 bases; bases with no gene match: 6. The CDR3 is made up of 15 amino acids. CDR3 coding DNA: TGCGCCAGCAGCTCACCGGGACAGGGAGACTATGGCTACACCTTC. Its protein is CASSSPGQGDYGYTF.

The J gene is TRBJ1-2, the V gene TRBV6-5; 9 bases align to TRBD1. The junction had 5 bases not matched to a gene; V was cut back by 2 bases and J by 7 bases. Germline values: CDR1 MNHEY, CDR2 SVGAGI. CDR3 length: 14 residues. This CDR3 is CASSYTQGAGGYTF. CDR3 DNA: TGTGCCAGCAGTTACACACAGGGGGCAGGTGGCTACACCTTC.

The chain recombines TRBV6-5 with TRBJ1-1; D perhaps matches TRBD1 (5 bases). Germline V lookup: CDR1 MNHEY, CDR2 SVGAGI. V was pared by 8 bases and J by 1 base, with 17 bases between. CDR3 length: 15 residues. The CDR3 loop reads CASRYRWGENTEAFF. CDR3 bases: TGTGCCAGCCGATATCGCTGGGGGGAGAACACTGAAGCTTTCTTT.

The chain is built from TRBV28 and TRBJ2-1; possible D gene TRBD1, 6 bases. The CDR3 runs to 18 residues. CDR1 is MDHEN, CDR2 SYDVKM, per germline. Trimming took off 7 bases at V and 4 bases at J, with 26 bases between the two ends. As DNA, the CDR3 is TGTGCCAGCAAACCTAGGGTGAACAGGGATATTGGGTACAATGAGCAGTTCTTC. As protein: CASKPRVNRDIGYNEQFF. Based on the CDR3 plus reference TRBV28 and TRBJ2-1, the full variable domain is DVKVTQSSRYLVKRTGEKVFLECVQDMDHENMFWYRQDPGLGLRLIYFSYDVKMKEKGDIPEGYSVSREKKERFSLILESASTNQTSMYLCASKPRVNRDIGYNEQFFGPGTRLTVL.

The sample holds one count of this clone. The V call is TRBV28, the J call TRBJ2-1; 8 nucleotides agree with TRBD2. The germline V gene encodes CDR1 MDHEN and CDR2 SYDVKM. V gave up 1 base and J gave up 8 bases; unmatched junction bases: 10. The CDR3 consists of 16 residues. CDR3 coding DNA: TGTGCCAGCAGTTTATCTGAGGTAGCGGGGACTTATGAGCAGTTCTTC. Amino acids: CASSLSEVAGTYEQFF.

This chain connects TRBV27 to TRBJ2-1, with no clear D. There are 16 residues in the CDR3. Germline lookup yields CDR1 MNHEY and CDR2 SMNVEV (reference sequence). V gave up 0 bases and J gave up 1 base, with 10 bases separating them. DNA of the CDR3: TGTGCCAGCAGTTTATCTGGCGGATATTCCTACAATGAGCAGTTCTTC. Translation: CASSLSGGYSYNEQFF.

The chain couples TRBV7-6 to TRBJ2-5; D unclear. Between the trimmed V and J ends, which lost 4 bases and 5 bases, there was a span of 5 bases. In germline, CDR1 is SGHVS, CDR2 FNYEAQ. The CDR3 extends over 11 amino acids. The CDR3 is CASSSTETQYF. The CDR3 coding sequence is TGTGCCAGCAGCTCCACGGAGACCCAGTACTTC.

The chain joins TRBV6-6 to TRBJ2-3; TRBD2 aligns across 9 bases. Germline-derived CDR1 and CDR2 are MNHNY and SVGAGI (reference sequence). V shed 2 bases and J 3 bases; nucleotides not matched to a gene: 3. The CDR3 contains 15 residues. The DNA of the CDR3 is TGTGCCAGCAGTTACCTTAGCGGGAGAACAGATACGCAGTATTTT. It codes for CASSYLSGRTDTQYF.

The sample holds one count of this clone. The V and J genes are TRBV5-1 and TRBJ2-5; 8 nucleotides align to TRBD2. CDR1 SGHRS and CDR2 YFSETQ come from the germline V gene. This CDR3 spans 16 amino acids. The V and J ends lost 3 bases and 1 base, in that order; junction bases with no gene match: 8. In nucleotides, the CDR3 is TGCGCCAGCAGCTCGACATTAGCGGGGACCCAAGAGACCCAGTACTTC. As protein: CASSSTLAGTQETQYF.

This clone has just one count. The chain combines TRBV5-1 with TRBJ2-5, with a weak D call TRBD1 (6 bases). TRBJ2-7 explains the end of the DNA better; the J call may be wrong. The CDR3 length is 15 residues. Germline V CDR1 and CDR2: SGHRS, YFSETQ. The CDR3 nucleotides are TGCGCCAGCAGCTTGGCAACAGGGACCTCCTACGAGCAGTACTTC. Translated: CASSLATGTSYEQYF.

This chain uses TRBV7-9 with TRBJ1-5; D is perhaps TRBD1 (5 bases). The V and J ends lost 0 bases and 5 bases respectively, with 11 bases between them. The CDR3 runs 15 residues. Germline-derived CDR1 and CDR2 are SEHNR and FQNEAQ (reference sequence). The CDR3 DNA follows: TGTGCCAGCAGCTTAGCCTCGGGGGGTGATCAGCCCCAGCATTTT. Residues: CASSLASGGDQPQHF.

The V and J genes are TRBV19 and TRBJ1-2; perhaps TRBD1 as D (5 bases). The CDR3 consists of 14 residues. V was shortened by 5 bases and J by 3 bases, with 13 bases between the two germline ends. The germline V gene encodes CDR1 LNHDA and CDR2 SQIVND (reference sequence). CDR3 residues: CASSPRDAYYGYTF. For the CDR3, the DNA is TGTGCCAGTAGTCCGCGGGACGCCTACTATGGCTACACCTTC.

J is TRBJ2-3 and V is TRBV9; 9 bases match TRBD2. Unmatched junction bases numbered 15, after V lost 5 bases and J lost 5 bases. CDR3 length equals 17 residues. CDR1 is SGDLS, CDR2 YYNGEE, per germline. The CDR3 region is CASRPPRGGRAEDTQYF. CDR3 nucleotide sequence: TGTGCCAGCAGACCCCCAAGGGGCGGGAGGGCCGAAGATACGCAGTATTTT.

This chain connects TRBV7-2 to TRBJ2-3; TRBD2 agrees at 8 bases. The CDR3 extends over 16 amino acids. CDR1 and CDR2 from the germline V gene are SGHTA and FQGNSA. Unmatched junction bases numbered 8, after V lost 0 bases and J lost 6 bases. In DNA form, the CDR3 reads TGTGCCAGCAGCTTAGCGCCGGGAGGGATTGGGGATACGCAGTATTTT. It encodes CASSLAPGGIGDTQYF. The full variable domain, its missing parts supplied by reference TRBV7-2 and TRBJ2-3, is GAGVSQSPSNKVTEKGKDVELRCDPISGHTALYWYRQSLGQGLEFLIYFQGNSAPDKSGLPSDRFSAERTGGSVSTLTIQRTQQEDSAVYLCASSLAPGGIGDTQYFGPGTRLTVL.

V gene TRBV10-2 combines with J gene TRBJ2-1, with D hard to call. CDR3 length: 12 amino acids. V lost 1 base and J lost 12, with 10 bases in between. CDR1 is WSHSY and CDR2 is SAAADI in the germline V gene. CDR3 bases: TGCGCCAGCAGTGAGTACGACATCGGGCAGTTCTTC. As protein: CASSEYDIGQFF.